Listed here are 8 T cell receptor beta chains from one sample, sequenced in a study of T cell responses to AZD1222 COVID-19 vaccine listed by TCRdb under 2021. This specimen's time point label, interpreted: baseline before first vaccination. The library was made by the immunoSEQ multiplex PCR assay. This is the immuneACCESS table as TCRdb keeps it, with only in-frame sequences that have V and J called. A part of the clones is gone; compared with another copy, unresolved V genes explain less than half, and the rest is unexplained. The table for this sample lists about 140,000 clones; roughly 90% of them were counted only once. Jointly, the top ten make up 2.5% to 3.5% of the sample. Material: peripheral blood, obtained on day 0 of AZD1222 vaccination. These receptors were taken from an adult in good health.

The J gene is TRBJ2-5, the V gene TRBV5-1, with 12 bases identical to TRBD1. The V gene's germline CDR1 is SGHRS and CDR2 YFSETQ. The CDR3 is 15 residues long. With 3 bases clipped from V and 5 bases from J, the junction kept 5 bases outside the gene matches. The CDR3 DNA is TGCGCCAGCAGCTACGGGACAGGGGGCACGGAGACCCAGTACTTC. This gives the protein CASSYGTGGTETQYF.

This chain joins TRBV30 and TRBJ1-1; D is unresolved. V was pared by 3 bases and J by 1 base, with 9 bases between. The germline V gene encodes CDR1 GTSNPN and CDR2 SVGIG (reference sequence). This CDR3 has 13 residues. CDR3 protein: CAWSRYKNTEAFF. CDR3 nucleotides: TGTGCCTGGAGCCGCTACAAGAACACTGAAGCTTTCTTT.

V is TRBV6-4 and J is TRBJ2-3; the D is unclear. From germline, CDR1 is MRHNA and CDR2 SNTAGT. V lost 6 bases to trimming and J lost 0 bases, with 10 bases between them. The CDR3 totals 14 residues. This CDR3 reads CASSETASTDTQYF. The DNA of the CDR3 is TGTGCCAGCAGCGAGACCGCTAGCACAGATACGCAGTATTTT.

This clone was observed a few times. This chain uses TRBV6-5 with TRBJ1-1, with D uncertain. The germline V and J ends were trimmed by 6 bases and 0 bases, with 14 bases remaining between them. The CDR3 runs 15 residues. Germline V gives CDR1 MNHEY, CDR2 SVGAGI. This chain's CDR3 is CASRFNGLMNTEAFF. CDR3 nucleotide sequence: TGTGCCAGCAGATTTAACGGGTTGATGAACACTGAAGCTTTCTTT.

This chain links TRBV11-3 with TRBJ1-5, with D uncertain. Germline V gives CDR1 SGHNT, CDR2 YENEEA. V was cut by 0 bases and J by 6 bases, with 12 bases left in between. The CDR3 is made up of 15 amino acids. The CDR3 nucleotides are TGTGCCAGCAGCTTAGAGAGGTTGGGAGGTCAGCCCCAGCATTTT. Its translation is CASSLERLGGQPQHF.

This clone was detected only once. The chain uses TRBV7-2 and TRBJ1-1, with D unresolved. V was shortened by 5 bases and J by 5 bases, with 15 bases between the two germline ends. CDR1 and CDR2 (germline): SGHTA, FQGNSA. This CDR3 comprises 14 residues. CDR3 residues: CASSPRWGGTEAFF. For the CDR3, the DNA is TGTGCCAGCAGCCCCCGATGGGGAGGAACTGAAGCTTTCTTT.

This chain's CDR3 is CASSQGGSTEAFF. The CDR3, as DNA: TGTGCCAGCAGCCAGGGTGGGAGCACTGAAGCTTTCTTT. V is TRBV5-4 and J is TRBJ1-1; maybe TRBD1 (5 bases). The germline gives CDR1 SGHNT, CDR2 YYREEE (reference sequence). V was shortened by 4 bases and J by 4 bases, with 11 bases between the two germline ends. This CDR3 has 13 residues.

The J gene is TRBJ1-5, the V gene TRBV16; 8 bases map to TRBD1. Germline V gene lookup returns CDR1 KGHSY and CDR2 FQNENV. There are 14 residues in the CDR3. Losses at the gene ends were 6 bases for V and 7 bases for J; bases not matched to a gene: 8. The DNA of the CDR3 is TGTGCCAGCAGACGGACAGGGACGAACCAGCCCCAGCATTTT. It encodes CASRRTGTNQPQHF.